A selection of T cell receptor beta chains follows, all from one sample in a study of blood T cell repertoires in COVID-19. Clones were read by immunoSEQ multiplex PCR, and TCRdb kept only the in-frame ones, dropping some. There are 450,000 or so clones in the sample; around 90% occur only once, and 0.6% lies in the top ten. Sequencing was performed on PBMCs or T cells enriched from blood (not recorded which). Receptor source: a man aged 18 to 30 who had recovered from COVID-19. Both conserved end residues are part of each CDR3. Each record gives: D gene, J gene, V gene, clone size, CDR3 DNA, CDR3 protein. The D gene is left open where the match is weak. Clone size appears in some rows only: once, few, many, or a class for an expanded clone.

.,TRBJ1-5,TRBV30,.,TGTGCCTGGAGCAGGGAGGCTCAGCCCCAGCATTTT,CAWSREAQPQHF
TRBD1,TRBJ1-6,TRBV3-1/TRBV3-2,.,TGTGCCAGCAGCCAAGGGACAGGAGTTAATTCACCCCTCCACTTT,CASSQGTGVNSPLHF
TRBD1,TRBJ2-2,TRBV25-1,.,TGTGCCAGCAGTGACCACGACAGGGTCGGGGAGCTGTTTTTT,CASSDHDRVGELFF
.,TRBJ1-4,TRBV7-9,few,TGTGCCAGCAGCTTAGTGGGGAGTACTAATGAAAAACTGTTTTTT,CASSLVGSTNEKLFF
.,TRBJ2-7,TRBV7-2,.,TGTGCCAGCAGCTTAGCGGCACAGAGCACCTACGAGCAGTACTTC,CASSLAAQSTYEQYF
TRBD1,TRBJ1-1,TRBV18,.,TGTGCCAGCTCACCTCAGATTACAGGGGGTGAAGCTTTCTTT,CASSPQITGGEAFF
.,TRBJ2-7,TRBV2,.,TGTGCCAGGGGTGCGGTCGGCGTAGGAAGCGAGCAGTACTTC,CARGAVGVGSEQYF
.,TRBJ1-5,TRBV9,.,TGTGCCAGCAGCGTAGCTCCAGGGGAGCCCCAGCATTTT,CASSVAPGEPQHF
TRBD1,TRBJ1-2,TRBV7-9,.,TGTGCCAGCAGCTTCGCACAGGGGGCTAACTATGGCTACACCTTC,CASSFAQGANYGYTF
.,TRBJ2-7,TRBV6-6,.,TGTGCCAGCAGTAGGGGACATCTGAGCTCCTACGAGCAGTACTTC,CASSRGHLSSYEQYF
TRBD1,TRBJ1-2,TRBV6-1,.,TGTGCCAGCAGTGAAAGGACAGGCTATGGCTACACCTTC,CASSERTGYGYTF
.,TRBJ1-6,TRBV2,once,TGTGCCAGCAGTGCTAACTCCTATAATTCACCCCTCCACTTT,CASSANSYNSPLHF
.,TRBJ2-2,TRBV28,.,TGTGCCAGCTCACCCCTCTGGGGGGCCGGGGAGCTGTTTTTT,CASSPLWGAGELFF
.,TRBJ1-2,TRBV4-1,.,TGCGCCAGCAGCCAAGTGGGGCCGGCGGAGGGGGGCTACACCTTC,CASSQVGPAEGGYTF
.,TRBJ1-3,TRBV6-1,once,TGTGCCAGCAGTGAAGTCGGTTCTGGAAACACCATATATTTT,CASSEVGSGNTIYF
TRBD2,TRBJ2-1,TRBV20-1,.,TGCAGTGCTAGTTTTGGGGCTAGCGGATACAATGAGCAGTTCTTC,CSASFGASGYNEQFF
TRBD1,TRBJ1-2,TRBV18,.,TGTGCCAGCTCATCTCGGACAGGGGAGATTCATGGCTACACCTTC,CASSSRTGEIHGYTF
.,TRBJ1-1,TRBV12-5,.,TGTGCTAGTGGTTACTCACCCACGGCCAGGGGTAATACTGAAGCTTTCTTT,CASGYSPTARGNTEAFF
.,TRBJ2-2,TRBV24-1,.,TGTGCCATCCAACCGCGACTACCTACGAACACCGGGGAGCTGTTTTTT,CAIQPRLPTNTGELFF
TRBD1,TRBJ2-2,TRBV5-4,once,TGTGCCAGCAGCGACAGACAGGGGGTCGGCACCGGGGAGCTGTTTTTT,CASSDRQGVGTGELFF
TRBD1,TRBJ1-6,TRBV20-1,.,TGCAGTGCTAGTCAGGGGGCGCGTAATTCACCCCTCCACTTT,CSASQGARNSPLHF
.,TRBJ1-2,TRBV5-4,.,TGTGCCAGCAGCTTGTTTGGGGCAGGGGCAGGCTACACCTTC,CASSLFGAGAGYTF
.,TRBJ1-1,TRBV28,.,TGTGCCAGCAGAAAACAGGGACGCGCTGAAGCTTTCTTT,CASRKQGRAEAFF
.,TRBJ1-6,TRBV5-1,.,TGCGCCAGCAGCCCGCTTTCCGACGGGAATTCACCCCTCCACTTT,CASSPLSDGNSPLHF
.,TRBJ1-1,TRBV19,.,TGTGCCAGTAGTACCCAAGGACGGGTCCAGGGCACTGAAGCTTTCTTT,CASSTQGRVQGTEAFF
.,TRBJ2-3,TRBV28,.,TGTGCCAGCACGGGTGCTAGCGGCACAGATACGCAGTATTTT,CASTGASGTDTQYF
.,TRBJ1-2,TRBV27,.,TGTGCCAGCAGTTCCCCTGGACATATCTCTGGCTACACCTTC,CASSSPGHISGYTF
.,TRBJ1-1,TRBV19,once,TGTGCCAGTAAGAACAGGAGGGGAGGAGCTTTCTTT,CASKNRRGGAFF
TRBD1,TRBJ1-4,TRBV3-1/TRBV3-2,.,TGTGCCAGCAATGAGGCCGGCGGACAGGGCCTTCCAACTAATGAAAAACTGTTTTTT,CASNEAGGQGLPTNEKLFF
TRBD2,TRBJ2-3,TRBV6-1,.,TGTGCCAGCAGTGAATGGGGGGGGAGGGGCACAGATACGCAGTATTTT,CASSEWGGRGTDTQYF
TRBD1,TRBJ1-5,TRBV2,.,TGTGCCAGCAATTCCGAGACAGGGGAAAATCAGCCCCAGCATTTT,CASNSETGENQPQHF
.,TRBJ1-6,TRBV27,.,TGTGCCAGCAGTTCCCCAAAGAGGCATAATTCACCCCTCCACTTT,CASSSPKRHNSPLHF
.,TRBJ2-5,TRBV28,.,TGTGCCAGCTCCGGGACAAAAGAGACCCAGTACTTC,CASSGTKETQYF
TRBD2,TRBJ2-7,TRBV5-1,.,TGCGCCAGCACCGGGGGGACCTACGAGCAGTACTTC,CASTGGTYEQYF
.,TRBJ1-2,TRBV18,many,TGTGCCAGCTCACCAATCGGGGGGTCGGATGGCTACACCTTC,CASSPIGGSDGYTF
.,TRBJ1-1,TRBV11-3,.,TGTGCCAGCAGCTTAGGCTACAGGGTACCCAACACTGAAGCTTTCTTT,CASSLGYRVPNTEAFF
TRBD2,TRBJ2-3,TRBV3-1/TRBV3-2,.,TGTGCCAGCAGCAAAAATAGCGGGGGGGCCGCGTCAGATACGCAGTATTTT,CASSKNSGGAASDTQYF
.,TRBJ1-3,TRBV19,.,TGTGCCAGTAGTAAACGACAGGTCTCTGGAAACACCATATATTTT,CASSKRQVSGNTIYF
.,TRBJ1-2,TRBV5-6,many,TGTGCCAGCAACCGGAGGACAGCCTTTAACTATGGCTACACCTTC,CASNRRTAFNYGYTF
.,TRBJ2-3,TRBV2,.,TGTGCCAGCAGACCCCAGGTGGCAGATACGCAGTATTTT,CASRPQVADTQYF
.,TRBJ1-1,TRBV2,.,TGTGCCAGCCAGGAAACACTGCTTACGGCTTTCTTT,CASQETLLTAFF
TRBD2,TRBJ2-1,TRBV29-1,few,TGCAGCGTTGAAATCGGGACTAGCGGGGCCAATGAGCAGTTCTTC,CSVEIGTSGANEQFF
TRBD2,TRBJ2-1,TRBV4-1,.,TGCGCCAGCAGCCAAGAGGCTAGCGGGAGGGGCAATGAGCAGTTCTTC,CASSQEASGRGNEQFF
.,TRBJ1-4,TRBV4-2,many,TGTGCCAGCAGCCAAGATGTGGGGAGACTGTTTTTT,CASSQDVGRLFF
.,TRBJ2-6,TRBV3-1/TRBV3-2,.,TGTGCCAGCAGCCAAGACTGGCAGGGTACGTCTGGGGCCAACGTCCTGACTTTC,CASSQDWQGTSGANVLTF
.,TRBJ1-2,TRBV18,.,TGTGCCAGCTCTTCGGGAGGGAACGACAAGATAGCCTACACCTTC,CASSSGGNDKIAYTF
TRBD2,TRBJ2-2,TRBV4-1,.,TGCGCCAGCAGCCAAGATCGGATCGAGCGGGGGGGCTTCCGATATAACACCGGGGAGCTGTTTTTT,CASSQDRIERGGFRYNTGELFF
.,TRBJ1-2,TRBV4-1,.,TGCGCCAGCAGCCAAGACCGGGGGGCCGGCTACACCTTC,CASSQDRGAGYTF
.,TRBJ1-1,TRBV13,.,TGTGCCAGCAGCTTACGGGGGTGGTGGGTTCCTGAAGCTTTCTTT,CASSLRGWWVPEAFF
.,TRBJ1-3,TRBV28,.,TGTGCCAGCGGGCTGTCTGACGGAAACACCATATATTTT,CASGLSDGNTIYF
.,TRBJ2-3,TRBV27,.,TGTGCCAGCGAGGGTACGGGCGCAGATACGCAGTATTTT,CASEGTGADTQYF
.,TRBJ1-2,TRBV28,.,TGTGCCAGCAGCCTTGGAGGCTATGGCTACACCTTC,CASSLGGYGYTF
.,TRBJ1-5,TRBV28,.,TGTGCCAGCAGTTTTAGCGGTTATGGCAATCAGCCCCAGCATTTT,CASSFSGYGNQPQHF
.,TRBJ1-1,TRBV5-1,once,TGCGCCAGCAGCTCTGTGACAGGCCCTAACACTGAAGCTTTCTTT,CASSSVTGPNTEAFF
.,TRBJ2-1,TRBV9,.,TGTGCCAGCAGCGGCGGAGGGGATGAGCAGTTCTTC,CASSGGGDEQFF
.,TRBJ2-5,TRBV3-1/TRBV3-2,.,TGTGCCAGCAGCCAAGGGCTGTTACAAGAGACCCAGTACTTC,CASSQGLLQETQYF
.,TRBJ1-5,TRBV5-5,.,TGTGCCAGCAGCCTCCGGGTCCACGGAGATCAGCCCCAGCATTTT,CASSLRVHGDQPQHF